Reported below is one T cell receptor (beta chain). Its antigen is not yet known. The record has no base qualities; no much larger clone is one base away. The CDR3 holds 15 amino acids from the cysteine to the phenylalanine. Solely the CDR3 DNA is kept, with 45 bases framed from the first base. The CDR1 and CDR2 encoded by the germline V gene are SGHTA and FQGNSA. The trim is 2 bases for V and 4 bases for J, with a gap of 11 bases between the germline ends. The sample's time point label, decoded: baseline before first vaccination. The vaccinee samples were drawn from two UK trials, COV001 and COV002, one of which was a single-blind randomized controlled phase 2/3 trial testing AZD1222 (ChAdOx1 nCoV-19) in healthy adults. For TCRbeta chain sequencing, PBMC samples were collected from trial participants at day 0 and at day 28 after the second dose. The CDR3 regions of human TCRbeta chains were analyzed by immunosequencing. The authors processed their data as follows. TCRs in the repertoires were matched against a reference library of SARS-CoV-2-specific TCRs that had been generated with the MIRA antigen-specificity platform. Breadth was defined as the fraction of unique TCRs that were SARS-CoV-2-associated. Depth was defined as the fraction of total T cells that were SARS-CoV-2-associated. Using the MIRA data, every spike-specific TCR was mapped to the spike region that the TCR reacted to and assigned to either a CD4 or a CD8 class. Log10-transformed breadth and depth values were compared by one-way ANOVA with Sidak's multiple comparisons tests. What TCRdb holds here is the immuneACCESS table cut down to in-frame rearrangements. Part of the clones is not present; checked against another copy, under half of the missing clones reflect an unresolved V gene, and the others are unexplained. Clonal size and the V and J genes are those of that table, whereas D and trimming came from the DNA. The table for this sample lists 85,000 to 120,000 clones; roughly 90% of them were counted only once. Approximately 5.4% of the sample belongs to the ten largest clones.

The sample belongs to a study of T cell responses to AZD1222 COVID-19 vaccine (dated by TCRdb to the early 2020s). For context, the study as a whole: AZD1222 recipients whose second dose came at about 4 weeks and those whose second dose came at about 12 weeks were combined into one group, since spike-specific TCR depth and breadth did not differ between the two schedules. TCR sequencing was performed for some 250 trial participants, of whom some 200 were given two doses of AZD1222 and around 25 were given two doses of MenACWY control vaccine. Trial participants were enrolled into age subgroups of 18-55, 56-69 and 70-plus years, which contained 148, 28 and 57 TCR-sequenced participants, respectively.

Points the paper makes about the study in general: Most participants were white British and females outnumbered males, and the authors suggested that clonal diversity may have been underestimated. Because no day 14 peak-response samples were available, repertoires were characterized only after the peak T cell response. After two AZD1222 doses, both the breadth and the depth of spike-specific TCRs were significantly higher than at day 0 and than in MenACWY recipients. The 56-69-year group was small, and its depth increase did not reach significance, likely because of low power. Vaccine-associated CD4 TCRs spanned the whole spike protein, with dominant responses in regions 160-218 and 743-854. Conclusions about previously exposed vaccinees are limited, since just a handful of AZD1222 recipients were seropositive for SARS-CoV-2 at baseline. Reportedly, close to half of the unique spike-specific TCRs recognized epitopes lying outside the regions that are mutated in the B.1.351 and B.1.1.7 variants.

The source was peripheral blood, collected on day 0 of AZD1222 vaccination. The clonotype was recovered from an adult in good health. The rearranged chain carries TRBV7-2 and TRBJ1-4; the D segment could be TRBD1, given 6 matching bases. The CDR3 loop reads CASSLRTAYNEKLFF. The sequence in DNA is TGTGCCAGCAGCTTACGGACAGCTTATAATGAAAAACTGTTTTTT.